This TCR beta chain was obtained from a study of blood T cells in healthy people across ages. Primers used in a second PCR of roughly 6 to 12 cycles were a sample-barcoded 5' primer and a J-beta primer mix. TCRdb called the 5' RACE reads again in MiXCR, with one record for every CDR3 protein. The sample carries hundreds of thousands of distinct CDR3 sequences, 32% recorded once. This clonotype was counted at least ten times. Deletions cut 3 bases from V and 6 bases from J, with 16 bases between. In germline, CDR1 is SGHRS, CDR2 YFSETQ. The CDR3 contains 15 residues. What was sequenced was blood. The chain uses TRBV5-1 and TRBJ2-1, with a tentative D call TRBD1 (5 bases). The source of this sequence is a woman of 80 years or more in good health. Written as DNA, the CDR3 is TGCGCCAGCAGCTGGACACGGGCTCCGGGCAATGAGCAGTTCTTC. Protein sequence: CASSWTRAPGNEQFF.